A selection of T cell receptor beta chains follows, all from one sample in a study of shared clonotypes between healthy human individuals. Sequencing used immunoSEQ multiplex PCR; TCRdb keeps in-frame clones, though not all of them. The table has millions of clones, roughly 94% seen once. Sample: naive CD4+ T cells sorted from blood. The receptors stem from a man between 18 and 29 years old in good health. CDR3s include the opening cysteine and the closing phenylalanine or tryptophan. Each record gives: D gene, J gene, clone size, V gene, CDR3 DNA, CDR3 protein. D genes are given only for firm matches. Not all rows give a size; the values are once, few, many and, for expanded clones, a class.

TRBD1	TRBJ1-1	-	TRBV19	TGTGCCAGTAGAACCGGGACAGCGAACACTGAAGCTTTCTTT	CASRTGTANTEAFF
-	TRBJ2-3	-	TRBV19	TGTGCCAGTACTCCCGCGGGACCCACAGATACGCAGTATTTT	CASTPAGPTDTQYF
-	TRBJ2-7	-	TRBV27	TGTGCCAGCAGCCCCGGGACCGCGGTCTACGAGCAGTACTTC	CASSPGTAVYEQYF
TRBD1	TRBJ1-5	-	TRBV7-9	TGTGCCAGCAGCCGAGGACAGGGGGGTAGCAATCAGCCCCAGCATTTT	CASSRGQGGSNQPQHF
-	TRBJ1-5	-	TRBV6-1	TGTGCCAGCAGTGTCGAATATAGCAATCAGCCCCAGCATTTT	CASSVEYSNQPQHF
-	TRBJ1-1	-	TRBV30	TGTGCCTGGAGTGTGGTCCTGAACACTGAAGCTTTCTTT	CAWSVVLNTEAFF
-	TRBJ1-6	-	TRBV28	TGTGCCAGCAGACCCAACGGGGATTATTCACCCCTCCACTTT	CASRPNGDYSPLHF
TRBD2	TRBJ2-7	-	TRBV11-2	TGTGCCAGCCGCGGCGGGCTAGCGGGAGTTTACGAGCAGTACTTC	CASRGGLAGVYEQYF
TRBD1	TRBJ2-2	-	TRBV5-1	TGCGCCAGCGGGACAGAACAAAACCGGGAGCTGTTTTTT	CASGTEQNRELFF
-	TRBJ2-3	-	TRBV6-6	TGTGCCAGCAGCAAGGACAGATACCAAAGCACAGATACGCAGTATTTT	CASSKDRYQSTDTQYF
-	TRBJ2-7	-	TRBV10-1	TGCGCCAGCAGTCCAGGGACGAAAGCCTACGAGCAGTACTTC	CASSPGTKAYEQYF
-	TRBJ1-6	-	TRBV6-5	TGTGCCAGCAGTTATTCAGGGGTATCGGGATCACCCCTCCACTTT	CASSYSGVSGSPLHF
-	TRBJ2-3	-	TRBV7-9	TGTGCCAGCAGCTTAGTTTGGCGGAAACTGGGAGATACGCAGTATTTT	CASSLVWRKLGDTQYF
-	TRBJ2-7	-	TRBV7-2	TGTGCCAGCAGCCCCGCGGGGACATTGAGCTCCTACGAGCAGTACTTC	CASSPAGTLSSYEQYF
-	TRBJ2-7	-	TRBV29-1	TGCAGCGTTGTGGGCAGGTATACCTACGAGCAGTACTTC	CSVVGRYTYEQYF
-	TRBJ2-5	-	TRBV11-2	TGTGCCAGCAGCGTGATAGCGGATAAAGAGACCCAGTACTTC	CASSVIADKETQYF
TRBD1	TRBJ1-2	-	TRBV5-6	TGTGCCAGCAGCTATACGAACAGGGGAAGTGGCTACACCTTC	CASSYTNRGSGYTF
-	TRBJ2-3	-	TRBV30	TGTGCCTGGAGTTATAGCACAGATACGCAGTATTTT	CAWSYSTDTQYF
TRBD1	TRBJ2-3	-	TRBV5-4	TGTGCCAGCAGCAACGTGGACAGGGGCACAGATACGCAGTATTTT	CASSNVDRGTDTQYF
-	TRBJ1-1	-	TRBV7-2	TGTGCCAGCAGCCCGCTCCTAAACACTGAAGCTTTCTTT	CASSPLLNTEAFF
TRBD1	TRBJ2-3	-	TRBV7-2	TGTGCCAGCAGCCCGATGGGACAGGTTGCCACAGATACGCAGTATTTT	CASSPMGQVATDTQYF
-	TRBJ2-3	-	TRBV19	TGTGCCAGTAGCCAAGGGGATACGCAGTATTTT	CASSQGDTQYF
TRBD1	TRBJ2-5	-	TRBV11-1	TGTGCCAGCAGCCTGGACAGGGGTGAGACCCAGTACTTC	CASSLDRGETQYF
TRBD2	TRBJ2-7	-	TRBV4-3	TGCGCCAGCAGCATGCGGGAGCCCGCAGCCGAGCAGTACTTC	CASSMREPAAEQYF
TRBD1	TRBJ2-7	once	TRBV4-3	TGCGCCAGCAGCCAAGGTAGGGGGCCCTACGAGCAGTACTTC	CASSQGRGPYEQYF
-	TRBJ2-7	-	TRBV13	TGTGCCAGCAGCTTAGGCGGTGGGGTAATCGACGAGCAGTACTTC	CASSLGGGVIDEQYF
-	TRBJ1-5	-	TRBV7-9	TGTGCCAGCAGCCCCCGAGGGGATCAGCCCCAGCATTTT	CASSPRGDQPQHF